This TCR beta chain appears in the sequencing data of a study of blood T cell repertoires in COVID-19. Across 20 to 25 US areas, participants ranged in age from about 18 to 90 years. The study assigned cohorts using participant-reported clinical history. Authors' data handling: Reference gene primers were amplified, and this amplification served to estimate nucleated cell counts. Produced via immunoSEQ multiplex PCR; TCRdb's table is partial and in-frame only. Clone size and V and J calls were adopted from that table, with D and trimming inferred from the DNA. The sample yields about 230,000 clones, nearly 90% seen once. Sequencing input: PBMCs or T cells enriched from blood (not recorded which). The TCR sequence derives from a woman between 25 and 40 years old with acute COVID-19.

The CDR3 sequence is CASSPTVAPTGRIVEQYF. CDR3 nucleotide sequence: TGTGCCAGCTCACCGACAGTGGCCCCGACAGGGCGGATTGTAGAGCAGTACTTC. This chain connects TRBV18 to TRBJ2-7; TRBD1 agrees at 7 bases. Germline assignment: CDR1 KGHSH and CDR2 LQKENI. The CDR3 covers 18 residues. J was trimmed by 7 bases and V by 3 bases; bases with no gene match: 21.